This TCR beta chain was obtained from a study of post-analysis software for immune sequencing data (dated by TCRdb to 2015 to 2017). With respect to the entire study: The recorded disease courses included relapsing-remitting, secondary progressive and progressive-relapsing multiple sclerosis, and some patients had no subtype annotation. The patient repertoires were set against around ten previously published healthy control repertoires from donors whose ages ranged from about 6 to 27 years. A subset of samples was prepared in parallel using single-end sample barcoding, then pooled and co-amplified after Illumina adapter ligation. What the research found in general, with its limitations: Direct clustering with F measure showed strong co-clustering of samples prepared in the same batch, prompting a batch-effect correction. Significantly higher frequencies in patients than in controls were found for five or six TRBV segments, including TRBV5-6, TRBV5-1 and TRBV20-1. Significantly lower normalized Chao1 diversity was found in multiple sclerosis patients than in controls, suggesting substantial peripheral T-cell clonal expansion. The control group was slightly older than the multiple sclerosis patient group.

To demonstrate the VDJtools post-analysis software, the study profiled TCR beta repertoires from the peripheral blood of around 13 young patients with multiple sclerosis. The multiple sclerosis patients were children and adolescents ranging in age from roughly 6 to 16 years. Germline trimming: 1 base from V, 8 bases from J; junction bases outside gene matches: 6. The CDR3 sequence holds 14 residues, the cysteine and phenylalanine included. Only the CDR3 region is kept as DNA, spanning 42 bases read in frame from base 1. The library was obtained by PCR. The instrument was an Illumina HiSeq 2500. Unique molecular identifiers were incorporated into TCR beta cDNA libraries to reduce PCR and sequencing biases. Some 500,000 cDNA molecules were obtained for every 1 to 10 million input T cells, so each molecule roughly corresponded to one T cell. The patient libraries were prepared and sequenced using the same protocol as the earlier healthy control dataset. Samples belonging to the same batch were prepared together, multiplexed and sequenced on a shared HiSeq lane. For the original study's pipeline: Raw barcoded reads were processed with MIGEC, discarding single-read molecular identifier groups before consensus assembly and CDR3 extraction. Clonotype tables were post-analysed with VDJtools, and diversity was normalized by down-sampling all datasets to the smallest sample size. In repertoire overlap clustering, CDR3 amino acid sequences, but not nucleotide sequences, were matched to correct batch-related cross-sample contamination. Using fastp trimming at Q25 and MiXCR clonotype assembly, TCRdb reanalyzed the public sequencing data and kept in-frame beta chains. Rows are combined by CDR3 protein, so each entry shows the most common genes and DNA. The V and J calls and clone size come from TCRdb's table, not from the authors' own analysis. This sample holds around 770,000 distinct CDR3 sequences; 46% were observed only once. The ten largest clones capture over 4.5% of the sample.

Comments on this clonotype: Its antigen is not yet known. There are no base qualities to consult, and no much larger clone falls within one base.

The receptor was isolated from a girl aged 5 to 17 with multiple sclerosis. Sequencing input: blood. In this chain, TRBV12-3 or TRBV12-4 is recombined with TRBJ1-2, and 8 junctional nucleotides match TRBD1. Here the CDR3 is given as CASSLVSGGSGYTF. The DNA is TGTGCCAGCAGTTTAGTATCAGGGGGCTCCGGCTACACCTTC.